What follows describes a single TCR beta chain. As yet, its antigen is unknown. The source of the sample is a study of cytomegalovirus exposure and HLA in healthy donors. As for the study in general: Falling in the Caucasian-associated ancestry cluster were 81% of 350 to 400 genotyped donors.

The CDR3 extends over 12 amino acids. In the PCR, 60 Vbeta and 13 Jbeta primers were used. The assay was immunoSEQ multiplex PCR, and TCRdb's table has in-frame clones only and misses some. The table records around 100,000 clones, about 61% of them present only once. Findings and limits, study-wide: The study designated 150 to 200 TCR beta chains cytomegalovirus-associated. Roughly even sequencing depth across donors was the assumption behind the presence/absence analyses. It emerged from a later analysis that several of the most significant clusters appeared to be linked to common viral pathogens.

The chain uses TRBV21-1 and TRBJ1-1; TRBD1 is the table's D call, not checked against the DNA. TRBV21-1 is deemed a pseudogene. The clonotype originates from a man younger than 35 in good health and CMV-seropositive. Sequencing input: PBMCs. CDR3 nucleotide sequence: TGTGCCAGCACCCTTAAACAGGTTGAAGCTTTCTTT. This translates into CASTLKQVEAFF.